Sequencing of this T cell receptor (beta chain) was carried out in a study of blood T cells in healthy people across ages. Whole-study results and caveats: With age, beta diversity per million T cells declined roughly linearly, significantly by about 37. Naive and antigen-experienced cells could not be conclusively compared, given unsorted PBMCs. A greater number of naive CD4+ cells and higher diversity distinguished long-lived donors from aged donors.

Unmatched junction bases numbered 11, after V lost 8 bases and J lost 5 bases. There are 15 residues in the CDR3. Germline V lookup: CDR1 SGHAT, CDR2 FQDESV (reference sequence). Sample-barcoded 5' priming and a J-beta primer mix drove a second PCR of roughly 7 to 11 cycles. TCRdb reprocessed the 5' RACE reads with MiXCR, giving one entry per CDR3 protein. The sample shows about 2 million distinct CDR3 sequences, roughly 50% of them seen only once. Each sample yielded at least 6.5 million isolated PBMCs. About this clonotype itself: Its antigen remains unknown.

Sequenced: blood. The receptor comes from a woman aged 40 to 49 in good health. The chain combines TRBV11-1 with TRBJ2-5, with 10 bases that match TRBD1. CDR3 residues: CASRTRQGARETQYF. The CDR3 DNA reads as TGTGCCAGCCGAACCCGACAGGGGGCGCGGGAGACCCAGTACTTC.